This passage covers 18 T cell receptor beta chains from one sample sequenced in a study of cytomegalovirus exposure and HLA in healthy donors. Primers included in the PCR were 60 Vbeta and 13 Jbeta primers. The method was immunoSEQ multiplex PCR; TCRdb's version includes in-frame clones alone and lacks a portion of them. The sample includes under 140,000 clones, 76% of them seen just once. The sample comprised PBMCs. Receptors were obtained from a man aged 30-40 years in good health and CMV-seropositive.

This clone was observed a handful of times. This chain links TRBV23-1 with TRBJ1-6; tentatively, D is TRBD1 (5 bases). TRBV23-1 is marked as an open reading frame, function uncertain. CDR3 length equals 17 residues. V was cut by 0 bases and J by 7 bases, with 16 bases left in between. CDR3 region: CASSQSLRGVRNSPLHF. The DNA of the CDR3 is TGCGCCAGCAGTCAATCCTTACGGGGGGTTCGGAATTCACCCCTCCACTTT.

The CDR3 coding sequence is TGCGCCAGCAGCCAAGATAGGTACGAGGTCAGCTCCTACAATGAGCAGTTCTTC. Translating it yields CASSQDRYEVSSYNEQFF. This chain uses TRBV4-3 with TRBJ2-1; no clear D. The V and J ends lost 0 bases and 0 bases respectively, with 15 bases between them. The germline V gene has CDR1 LGHNA and CDR2 YSLEER. CDR3 length: 18 amino acids.

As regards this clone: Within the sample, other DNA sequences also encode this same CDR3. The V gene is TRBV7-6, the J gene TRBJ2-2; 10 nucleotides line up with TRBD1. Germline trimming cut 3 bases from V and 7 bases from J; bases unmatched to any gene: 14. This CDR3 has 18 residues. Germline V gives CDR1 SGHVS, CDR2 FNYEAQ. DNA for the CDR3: TGTGCCAGCAGCTTGGCCGATGACAGGGGGCGCGGCTACGGGGAGCTGTTTTTT. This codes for CASSLADDRGRGYGELFF. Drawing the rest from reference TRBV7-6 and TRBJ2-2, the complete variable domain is GAGVSQSPRYKVTKRGQDVALRCDPISGHVSLYWYRQALGQGPEFLTYFNYEAQQDKSGLPNDRFSAERPEGSISTLTIQRTEQRDSAMYRCASSLADDRGRGYGELFFGEGSRLTVL.

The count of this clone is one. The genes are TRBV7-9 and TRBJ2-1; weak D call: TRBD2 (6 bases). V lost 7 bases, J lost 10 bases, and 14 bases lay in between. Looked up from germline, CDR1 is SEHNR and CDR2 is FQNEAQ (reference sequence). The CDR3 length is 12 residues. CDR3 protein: CASTKEGGEQFF. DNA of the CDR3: TGTGCCAGCACCAAAGAAGGAGGGGAGCAGTTCTTC. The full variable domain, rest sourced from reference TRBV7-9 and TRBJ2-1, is DTGVSQNPRHKITKRGQNVTFRCDPISEHNRLYWYRQTLGQGPEFLTYFQNEAQLEKSRLLSDRFSAERPKGSFSTLEIQRTEQGDSAMYLCASTKEGGEQFFGPGTRLTVL.

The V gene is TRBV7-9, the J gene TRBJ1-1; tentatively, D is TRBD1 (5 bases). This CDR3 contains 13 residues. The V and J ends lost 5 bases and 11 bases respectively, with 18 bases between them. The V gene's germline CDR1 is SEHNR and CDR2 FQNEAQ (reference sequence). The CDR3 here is CASSQGRGWGAFF. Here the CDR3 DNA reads TGTGCCAGCAGCCAAGGGCGGGGTTGGGGGGCTTTCTTT.

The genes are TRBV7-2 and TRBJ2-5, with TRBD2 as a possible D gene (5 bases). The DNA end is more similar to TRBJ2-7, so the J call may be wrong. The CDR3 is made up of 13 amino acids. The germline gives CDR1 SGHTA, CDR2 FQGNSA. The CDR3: CASSPGFSYEQYF. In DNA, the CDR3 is TGTGCCAGCAGCCCGGGATTCTCCTACGAGCAGTACTTC.

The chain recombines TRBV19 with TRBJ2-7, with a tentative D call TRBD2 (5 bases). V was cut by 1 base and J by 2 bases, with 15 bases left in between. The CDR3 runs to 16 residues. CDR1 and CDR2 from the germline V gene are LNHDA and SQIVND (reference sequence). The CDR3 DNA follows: TGTGCCAGTAGTATAGTTTTTGGGGAGTTTACCTACGAGCAGTACTTC. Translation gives CASSIVFGEFTYEQYF. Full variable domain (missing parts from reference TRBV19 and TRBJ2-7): DGGITQSPKYLFRKEGQNVTLSCEQNLNHDAMYWYRQDPGQGLRLIYYSQIVNDFQKGDIAEGYSVSREKKESFPLTVTSAQKNPTAFYLCASSIVFGEFTYEQYFGPGTRLTVT.

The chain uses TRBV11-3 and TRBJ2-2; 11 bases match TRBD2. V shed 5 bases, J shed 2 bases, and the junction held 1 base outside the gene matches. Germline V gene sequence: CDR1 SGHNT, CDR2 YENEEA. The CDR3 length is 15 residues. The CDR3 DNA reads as TGTGCCAGCAGCCTAGCGGGGGGAAACACCGGGGAGCTGTTTTTT. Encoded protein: CASSLAGGNTGELFF.

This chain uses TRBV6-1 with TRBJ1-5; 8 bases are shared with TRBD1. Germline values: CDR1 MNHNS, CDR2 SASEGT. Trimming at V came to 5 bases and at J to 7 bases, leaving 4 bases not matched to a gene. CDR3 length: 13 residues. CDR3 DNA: TGTGCCAGCAGTCCGACAGGGGTCCAGCCCCAGCATTTT. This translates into CASSPTGVQPQHF.

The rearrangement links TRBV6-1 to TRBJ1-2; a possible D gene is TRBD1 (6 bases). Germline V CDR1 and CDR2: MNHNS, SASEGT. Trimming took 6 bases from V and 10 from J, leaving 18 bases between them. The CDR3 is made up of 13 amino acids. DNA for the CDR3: TGTGCCAGCAGGGCACAGGGTCCCCATGTCTACACCTTC. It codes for CASRAQGPHVYTF.

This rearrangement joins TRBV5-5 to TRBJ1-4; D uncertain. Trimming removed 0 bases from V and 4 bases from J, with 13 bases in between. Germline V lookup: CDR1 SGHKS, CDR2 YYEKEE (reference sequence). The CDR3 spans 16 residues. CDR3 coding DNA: TGTGCCAGCAGCTTGGGCACCCTAGGCGGTAATGAAAAACTGTTTTTT. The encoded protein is CASSLGTLGGNEKLFF.

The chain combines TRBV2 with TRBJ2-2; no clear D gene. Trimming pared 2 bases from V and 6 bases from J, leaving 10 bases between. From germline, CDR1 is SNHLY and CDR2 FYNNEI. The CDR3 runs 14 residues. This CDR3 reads CASSELNFPGELFF. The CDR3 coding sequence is TGTGCCAGCAGTGAACTGAACTTCCCCGGGGAGCTGTTTTTT.

Here the CDR3 DNA reads TGTGCCAGCAGCGTTGGGGGGGGCGGGCAGCCCCAGCATTTT. Its translation is CASSVGGGGQPQHF. The chain combines TRBV6-5 with TRBJ1-5; perhaps TRBD1 as D (6 bases). Between the trimmed V and J ends, which lost 6 bases and 7 bases, there was a span of 16 bases. The CDR3 loop spans 14 amino acids. Germline values: CDR1 MNHEY, CDR2 SVGAGI.

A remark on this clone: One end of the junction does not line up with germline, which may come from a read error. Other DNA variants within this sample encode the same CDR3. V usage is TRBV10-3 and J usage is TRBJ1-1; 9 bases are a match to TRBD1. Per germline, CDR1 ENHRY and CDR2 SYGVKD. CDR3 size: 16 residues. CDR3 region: CASTSSDRGEGTEAFF. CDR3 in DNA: TGTGCCAGCACATCCTCCGACAGGGGGGAAGGCACTGAAGCCTTCTTT.

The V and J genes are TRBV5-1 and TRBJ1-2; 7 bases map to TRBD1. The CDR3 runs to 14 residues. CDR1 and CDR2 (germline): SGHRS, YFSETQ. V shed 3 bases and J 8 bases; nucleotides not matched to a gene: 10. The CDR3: CASSSTGTVTGYTF. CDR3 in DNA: TGCGCCAGCAGCTCCACCGGGACAGTTACGGGCTACACCTTC.

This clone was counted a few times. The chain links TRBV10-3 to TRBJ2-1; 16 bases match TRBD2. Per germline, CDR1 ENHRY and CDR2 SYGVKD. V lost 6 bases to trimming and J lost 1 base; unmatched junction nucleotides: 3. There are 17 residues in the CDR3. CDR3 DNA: TGTGCCATCAGCCCGGGACTAGCGGGGGGGTCCTACAATGAGCAGTTCTTC. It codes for CAISPGLAGGSYNEQFF.

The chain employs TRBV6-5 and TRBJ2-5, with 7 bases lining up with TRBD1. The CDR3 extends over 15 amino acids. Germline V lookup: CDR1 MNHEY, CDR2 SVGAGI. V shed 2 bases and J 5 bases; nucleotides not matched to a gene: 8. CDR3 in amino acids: CASSYGARGSETQYF. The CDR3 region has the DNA TGTGCCAGCAGTTACGGGGCCAGGGGGAGTGAGACCCAGTACTTC.

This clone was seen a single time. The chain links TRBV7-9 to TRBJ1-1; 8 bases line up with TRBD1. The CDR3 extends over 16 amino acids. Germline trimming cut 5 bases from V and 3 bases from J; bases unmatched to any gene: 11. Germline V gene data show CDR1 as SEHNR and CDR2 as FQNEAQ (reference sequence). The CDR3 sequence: CASSPRQGSVYTEAFF. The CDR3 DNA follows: TGTGCCAGCAGCCCCAGACAGGGGAGTGTGTACACTGAAGCTTTCTTT.